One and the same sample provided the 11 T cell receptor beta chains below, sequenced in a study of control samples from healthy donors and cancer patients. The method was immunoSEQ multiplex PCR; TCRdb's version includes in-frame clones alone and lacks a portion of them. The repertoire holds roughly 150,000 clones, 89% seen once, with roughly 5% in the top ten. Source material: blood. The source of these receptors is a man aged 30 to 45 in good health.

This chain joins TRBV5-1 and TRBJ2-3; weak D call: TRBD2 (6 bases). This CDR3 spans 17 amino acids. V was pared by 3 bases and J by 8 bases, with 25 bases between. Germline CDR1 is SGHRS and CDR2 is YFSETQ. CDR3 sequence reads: CASSSALAELSLGTQYF. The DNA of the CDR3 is TGCGCCAGCAGCTCCGCTTTAGCGGAGCTCAGCCTGGGTACGCAGTATTTT.

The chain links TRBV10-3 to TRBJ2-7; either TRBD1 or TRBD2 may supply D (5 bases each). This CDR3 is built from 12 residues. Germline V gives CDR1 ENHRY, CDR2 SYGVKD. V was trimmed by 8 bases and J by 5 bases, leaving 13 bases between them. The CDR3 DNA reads TGTGCCATCTCAGAGGGGTCCAACGAGCAGTACTTC. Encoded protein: CAISEGSNEQYF.

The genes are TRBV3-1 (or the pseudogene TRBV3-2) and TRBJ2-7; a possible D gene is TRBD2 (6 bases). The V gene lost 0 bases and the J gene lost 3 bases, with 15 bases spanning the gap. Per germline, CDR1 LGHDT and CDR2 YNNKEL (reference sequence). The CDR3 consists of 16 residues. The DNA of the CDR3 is TGTGCCAGCAGCCAAGATAGTCGACTAGTGCTCTACGAGCAGTACTTC. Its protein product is CASSQDSRLVLYEQYF.

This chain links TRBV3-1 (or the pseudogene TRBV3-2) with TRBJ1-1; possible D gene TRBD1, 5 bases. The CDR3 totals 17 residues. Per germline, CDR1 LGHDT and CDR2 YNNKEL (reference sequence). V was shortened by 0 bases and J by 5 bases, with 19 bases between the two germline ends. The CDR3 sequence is CASSQDSGRGVRTEAFF. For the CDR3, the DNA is TGTGCCAGCAGCCAAGATTCAGGGAGGGGCGTGAGGACTGAAGCTTTCTTT.

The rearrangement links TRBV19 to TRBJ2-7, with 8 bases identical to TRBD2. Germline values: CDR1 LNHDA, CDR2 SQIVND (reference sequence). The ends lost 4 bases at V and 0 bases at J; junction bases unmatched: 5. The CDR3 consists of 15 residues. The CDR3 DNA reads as TGTGCCAGTAGTACGTCCGGGGGGGTCTCCTACGAGCAGTACTTC. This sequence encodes CASSTSGGVSYEQYF.

CDR3 sequence: CASSPAAGGPTGELFF. In nucleotides, the CDR3 is TGCGCCAGCAGCCCCGCTGCCGGAGGGCCCACCGGGGAGCTGTTTTTT. J is TRBJ2-2 and V is TRBV5-1, with a tentative D call TRBD2 (6 bases). CDR3 length equals 16 residues. From germline, CDR1 is SGHRS and CDR2 YFSETQ. The V end lost 4 bases, the J end lost 4 bases, and 17 bases lay between the germline ends.

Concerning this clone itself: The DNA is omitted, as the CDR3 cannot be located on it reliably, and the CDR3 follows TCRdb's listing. The CDR3 region is CASSSSGLGGSPLHF. The J gene is TRBJ1-6, the V gene TRBV28. The CDR3 is 15 amino acids in total, end residues counted. CDR1 is MDHEN and CDR2 is SYDVKM in the germline V gene.

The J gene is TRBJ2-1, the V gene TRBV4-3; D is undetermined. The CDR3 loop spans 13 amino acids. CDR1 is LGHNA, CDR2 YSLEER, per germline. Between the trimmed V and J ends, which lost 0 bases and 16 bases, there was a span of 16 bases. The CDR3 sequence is CASSQDSTGFKFF. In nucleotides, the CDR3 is TGCGCCAGCAGCCAAGATTCCACGGGTTTTAAATTCTTC.

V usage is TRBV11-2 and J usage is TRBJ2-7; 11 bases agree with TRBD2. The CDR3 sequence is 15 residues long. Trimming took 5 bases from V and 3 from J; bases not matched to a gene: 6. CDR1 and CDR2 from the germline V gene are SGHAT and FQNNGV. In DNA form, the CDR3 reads TGTGCCAGCAGCCTGGGACTAGCGGAGGGCTACGAGCAGTACTTC. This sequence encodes CASSLGLAEGYEQYF.

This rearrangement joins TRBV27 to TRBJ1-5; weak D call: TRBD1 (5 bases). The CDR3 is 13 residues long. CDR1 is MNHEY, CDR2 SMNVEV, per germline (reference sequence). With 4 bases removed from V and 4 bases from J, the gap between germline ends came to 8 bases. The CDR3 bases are TGTGCCAGCAGTTATTACAGGAATCAGCCCCAGCATTTT. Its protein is CASSYYRNQPQHF.

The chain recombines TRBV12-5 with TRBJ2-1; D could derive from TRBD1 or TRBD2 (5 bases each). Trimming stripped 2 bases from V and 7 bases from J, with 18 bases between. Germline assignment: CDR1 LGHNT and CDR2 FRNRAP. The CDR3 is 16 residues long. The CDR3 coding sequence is TGTGCTAGTGGTTTGATGTGGTGGGACCATAGGAATGAGCAGTTCTTC. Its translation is CASGLMWWDHRNEQFF.